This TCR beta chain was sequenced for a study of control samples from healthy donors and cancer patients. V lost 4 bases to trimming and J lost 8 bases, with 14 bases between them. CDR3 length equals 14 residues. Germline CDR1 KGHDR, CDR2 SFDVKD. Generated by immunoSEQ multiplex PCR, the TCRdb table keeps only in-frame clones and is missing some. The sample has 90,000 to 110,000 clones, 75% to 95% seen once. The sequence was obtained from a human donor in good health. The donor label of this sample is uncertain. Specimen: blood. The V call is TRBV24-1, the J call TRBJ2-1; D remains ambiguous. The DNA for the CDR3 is TGTGCCACCAGTGAATCTTTCGCGATCGATGAGCAGTTCTTC. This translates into CATSESFAIDEQFF.